These T cell receptor beta chains were read from a single sample in a study of T-cell reconstitution after alpha-beta-depleted transplantation in children. Each CDR3 protein is one row after TCRdb ran MiXCR on the PCR reads. The sample lists about 420,000 distinct CDR3 sequences, under 20% occurring once. The sample here was PBMCs, mostly from graft donor cells, taken 360 days after TCRalphabeta/CD19-depleted stem cell transplant. The source is a boy in the first two years of life who had a stem cell transplant for Wiskott-Aldrich syndrome, so the T cells may come from the graft donor. The CDR3 runs from the conserved cysteine through the conserved F or W. D genes are given only for firm matches. For some rows the clone size is stated as once, few or many, or as a class when expanded; others skip it.

>TRBV4-1|NA|NA|TRBJ1-5
CASSRDPRTNQPQHF
TGCGCCAGCAGCAGGGACCCTCGCACTAATCAGCCCCAGCATTTT
>TRBV20-1|NA|NA|TRBJ2-3
CSAMDSTDTQYF
TGCAGTGCTATGGACAGCACAGATACGCAGTATTTT
>TRBV7-9|NA|few|TRBJ2-7
CASSLRAGPYEQYF
TGTGCCAGCAGCTTAAGGGCCGGGCCCTACGAGCAGTACTTC
>TRBV20-1|NA|few|TRBJ2-5
CSASDFQETQYF
TGCAGTGCTAGTGACTTCCAAGAGACCCAGTACTTC
>TRBV11-2|TRBD2|NA|TRBJ2-1
CASSTQGLAGGHTYNEQFF
TGTGCCAGCAGCACACAGGGACTAGCGGGGGGGCACACCTACAATGAGCAGTTCTTC
>TRBV7-8|TRBD2|NA|TRBJ2-7
CASSTLVSGRPYEQYF
TGTGCCAGCAGCACCCTAGTGAGCGGGAGGCCCTACGAGCAGTACTTC
>TRBV10-3|NA|few|TRBJ2-4
CAISAYKNLAKNIQYF
TGTGCCATCAGTGCCTACAAAAATCTAGCCAAAAACATTCAGTACTTC
>TRBV12-3/TRBV12-4|NA|NA|TRBJ2-1
CASSNRVDEQFF
TGTGCCAGCAGTAACAGGGTTGATGAGCAGTTCTTC
>TRBV18|NA|NA|TRBJ2-3
CASSSRARTDTQYF
TGTGCCAGCTCATCCAGGGCCCGCACAGATACGCAGTATTTT
>TRBV4-3|NA|NA|TRBJ2-3
CASSQGLFGDTQYF
TGCGCCAGCAGCCAAGGACTCTTCGGAGATACGCAGTATTTT
>TRBV7-2|TRBD2|NA|TRBJ2-7
CASSSGLAGYEQYF
TGTGCCAGCAGCTCCGGACTAGCGGGGTACGAGCAGTACTTC
>TRBV5-1|NA|few|TRBJ2-5
CASSLDPGAQETQYF
TGCGCCAGCAGCTTGGATCCAGGAGCCCAAGAGACCCAGTACTTC
>TRBV5-1|TRBD2|many|TRBJ2-7
CASSLTSGSGKQYF
TGCGCCAGCAGCTTGACTAGCGGGAGTGGAAAGCAGTACTTC
>TRBV30|NA|NA|TRBJ1-2
CAWLGDPRGGYTF
TGTGCCTGGTTAGGGGACCCTCGAGGTGGCTACACCTTC
>TRBV20-1|TRBD2|few|TRBJ2-7
CSARAGTSDYEQYF
TGCAGTGCTAGAGCCGGGACTAGCGACTACGAGCAGTACTTC
>TRBV24-1|TRBD2|few|TRBJ2-3
CATSDLASGRDTQYF
TGTGCCACCAGTGATTTGGCTAGCGGGAGAGATACGCAGTATTTT
>TRBV7-6|TRBD2|few|TRBJ2-7
CASSPGLAGGRFSYEQYF
TGTGCCAGCAGCCCCGGACTAGCGGGGGGCCGATTCTCCTACGAGCAGTACTTC
>TRBV19|NA|NA|TRBJ2-1
CASSLAAVNGQFF
TGTGCCAGTAGTTTAGCCGCGGTGAATGGGCAGTTCTTC
>TRBV10-3|TRBD1|many|TRBJ2-7
CAIRDSGTYEQYF
TGTGCCATCCGGGACAGTGGCACCTACGAGCAGTACTTC
>TRBV18|NA|NA|TRBJ1-1
CASSPFTGSRNTEAFF
TGTGCCAGCTCACCCTTTACCGGATCACGGAACACTGAAGCTTTCTTT
>TRBV15|TRBD1|NA|TRBJ2-1
CATSLPGQLYNEQFF
TGTGCCACCAGCTTACCGGGACAGTTATACAATGAGCAGTTCTTC
>TRBV5-1|NA|few|TRBJ2-1
CASSLARGSEQFF
TGCGCCAGCAGCTTGGCCAGGGGCTCTGAGCAGTTCTTC